This section outlines one TCR beta chain sequence together with its context. Its specificity is unknown. Distinct nucleotide sequences in the sample also encode this CDR3. V dropped 0 bases and J dropped 5 bases, with 4 bases sitting between them. CDR1 DFQATT and CDR2 SNEGSKA come from the germline V gene (reference sequence). The CDR3 runs to 11 residues. The source of the sample is a study of shared clonotypes between healthy human individuals. Partitioning of CD4+ cells yielded a CD45RA+ naive subset and a CD45RA-negative memory subset. TCRdb keeps only in-frame clones here, not all; method: immunoSEQ multiplex PCR. Here the sample spans roughly 1.4 million clones, approximately 98.5% being singletons. Study-level points and caveats: A few donors held approximately 5% of naive CD4 clonotypes in common. Non-shared clonotypes displayed generation probabilities falling below those of clonotypes present in all four donors.

The source of this sequence is a man aged 30-40 years in good health. The rearrangement uses TRBV20-1 and TRBJ1-1; D gene uncertain. Specimen: naive CD4+ T cells sorted from blood. The subset here: CD45RA+ positively selected. The chain's CDR3 is CSARDRTEAFF. DNA of the CDR3: TGCAGTGCTAGAGACCGTACTGAAGCTTTCTTT.